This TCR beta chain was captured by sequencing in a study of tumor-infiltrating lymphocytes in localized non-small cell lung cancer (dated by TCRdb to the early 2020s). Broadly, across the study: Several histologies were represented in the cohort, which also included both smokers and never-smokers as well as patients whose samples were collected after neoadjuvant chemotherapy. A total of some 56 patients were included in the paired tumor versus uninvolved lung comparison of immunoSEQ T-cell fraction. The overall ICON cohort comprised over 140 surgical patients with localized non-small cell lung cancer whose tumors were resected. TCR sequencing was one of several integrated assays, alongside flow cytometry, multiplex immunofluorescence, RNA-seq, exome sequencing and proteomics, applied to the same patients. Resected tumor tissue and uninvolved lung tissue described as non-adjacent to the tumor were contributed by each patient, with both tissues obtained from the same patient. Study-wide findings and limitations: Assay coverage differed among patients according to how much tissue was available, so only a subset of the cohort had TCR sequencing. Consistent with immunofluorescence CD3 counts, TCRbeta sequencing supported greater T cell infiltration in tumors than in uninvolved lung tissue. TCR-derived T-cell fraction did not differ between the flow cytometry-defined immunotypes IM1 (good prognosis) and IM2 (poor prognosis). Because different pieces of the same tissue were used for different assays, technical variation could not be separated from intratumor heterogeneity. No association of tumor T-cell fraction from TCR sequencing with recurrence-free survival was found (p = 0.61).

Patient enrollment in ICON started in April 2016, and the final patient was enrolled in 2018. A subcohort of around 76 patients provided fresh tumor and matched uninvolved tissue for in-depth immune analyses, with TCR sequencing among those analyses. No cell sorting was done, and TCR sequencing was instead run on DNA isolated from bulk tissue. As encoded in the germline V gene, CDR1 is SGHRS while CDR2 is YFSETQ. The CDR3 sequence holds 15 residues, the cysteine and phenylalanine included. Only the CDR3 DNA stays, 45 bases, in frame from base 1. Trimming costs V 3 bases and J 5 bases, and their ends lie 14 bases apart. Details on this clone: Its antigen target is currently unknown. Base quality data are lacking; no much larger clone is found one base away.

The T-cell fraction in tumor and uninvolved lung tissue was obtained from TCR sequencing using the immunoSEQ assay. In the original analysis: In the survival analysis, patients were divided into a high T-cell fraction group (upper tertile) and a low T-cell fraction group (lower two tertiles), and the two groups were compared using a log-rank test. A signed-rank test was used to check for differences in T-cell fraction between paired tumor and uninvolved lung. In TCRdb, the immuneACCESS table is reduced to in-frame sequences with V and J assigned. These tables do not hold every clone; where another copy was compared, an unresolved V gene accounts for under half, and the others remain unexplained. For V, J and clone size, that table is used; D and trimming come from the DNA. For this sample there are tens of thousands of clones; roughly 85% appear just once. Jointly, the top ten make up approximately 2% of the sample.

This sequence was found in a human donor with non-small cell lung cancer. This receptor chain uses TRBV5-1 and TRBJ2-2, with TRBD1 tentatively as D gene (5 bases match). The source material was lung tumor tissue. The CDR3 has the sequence CASSWMGRATGELFF. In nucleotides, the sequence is TGCGCCAGCAGCTGGATGGGCAGGGCGACCGGGGAGCTGTTTTTT.